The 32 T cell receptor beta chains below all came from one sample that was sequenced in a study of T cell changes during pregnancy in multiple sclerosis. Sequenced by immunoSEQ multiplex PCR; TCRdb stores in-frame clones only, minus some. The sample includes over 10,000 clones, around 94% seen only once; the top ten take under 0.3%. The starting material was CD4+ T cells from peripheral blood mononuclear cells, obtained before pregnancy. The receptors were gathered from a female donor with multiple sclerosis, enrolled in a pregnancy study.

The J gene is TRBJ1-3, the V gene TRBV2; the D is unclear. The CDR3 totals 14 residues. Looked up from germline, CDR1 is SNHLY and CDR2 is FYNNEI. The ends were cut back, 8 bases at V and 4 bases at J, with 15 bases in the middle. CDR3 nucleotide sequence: TGTGCCAGCGACGTAGGAGGGAAGGGAAACACCATATATTTT. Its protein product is CASDVGGKGNTIYF.

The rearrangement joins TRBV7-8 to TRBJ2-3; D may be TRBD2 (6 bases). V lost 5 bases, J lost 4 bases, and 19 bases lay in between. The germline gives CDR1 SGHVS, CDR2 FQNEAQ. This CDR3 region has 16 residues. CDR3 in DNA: TGTGCCAGCAGCCTATCGCGGGGCCTACCTTCAGATACGCAGTATTTT. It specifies CASSLSRGLPSDTQYF.

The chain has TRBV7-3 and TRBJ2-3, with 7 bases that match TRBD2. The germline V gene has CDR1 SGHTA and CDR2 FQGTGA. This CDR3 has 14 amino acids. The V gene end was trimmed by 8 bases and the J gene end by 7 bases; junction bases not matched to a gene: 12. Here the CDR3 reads CASSQRASGNTQYF. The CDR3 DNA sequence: TGTGCCAGCTCCCAAAGGGCTAGCGGAAATACGCAGTATTTT.

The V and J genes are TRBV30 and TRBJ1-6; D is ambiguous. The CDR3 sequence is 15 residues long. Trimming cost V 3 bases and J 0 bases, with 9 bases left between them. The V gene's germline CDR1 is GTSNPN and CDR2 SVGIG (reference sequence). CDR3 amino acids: CAWSEAVSYNSPLHF. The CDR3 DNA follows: TGTGCCTGGAGCGAGGCCGTCTCCTATAATTCACCCCTCCACTTT.

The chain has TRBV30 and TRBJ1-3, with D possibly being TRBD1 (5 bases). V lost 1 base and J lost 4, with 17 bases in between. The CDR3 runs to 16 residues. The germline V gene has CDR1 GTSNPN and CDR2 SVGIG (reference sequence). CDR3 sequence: CAWSGGQGAGGNTIYF. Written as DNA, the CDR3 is TGTGCCTGGAGTGGTGGTCAGGGCGCGGGGGGAAACACCATATATTTT.

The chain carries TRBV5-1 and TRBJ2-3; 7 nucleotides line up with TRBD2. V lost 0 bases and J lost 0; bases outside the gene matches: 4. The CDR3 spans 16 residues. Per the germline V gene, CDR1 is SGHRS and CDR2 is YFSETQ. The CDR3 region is CASSLVGGLSTDTQYF. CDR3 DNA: TGCGCCAGCAGCTTGGTCGGGGGACTAAGCACAGATACGCAGTATTTT. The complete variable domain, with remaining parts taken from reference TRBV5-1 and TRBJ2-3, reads KAGVTQTPRYLIKTRGQQVTLSCSPISGHRSVSWYQQTPGQGLQFLFEYFSETQRNKGNFPGRFSGRQFSNSRSEMNVSTLELGDSALYLCASSLVGGLSTDTQYFGPGTRLTVL.

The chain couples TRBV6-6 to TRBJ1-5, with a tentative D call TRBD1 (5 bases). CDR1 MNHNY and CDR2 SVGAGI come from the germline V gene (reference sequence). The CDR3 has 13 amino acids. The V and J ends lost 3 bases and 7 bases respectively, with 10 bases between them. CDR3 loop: CASSYLGAQPQHF. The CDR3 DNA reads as TGTGCCAGCAGTTATTTAGGGGCCCAGCCCCAGCATTTT.

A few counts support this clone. DNA for the CDR3: TGTGCCAGCAGCTCCGGACAGGGGTCCTATAATTCACCCCTCCACTTT. Residues: CASSSGQGSYNSPLHF. This chain links TRBV7-9 with TRBJ1-6; 9 positions match TRBD1. Germline CDR1 and CDR2: SEHNR and FQNEAQ (reference sequence). V lost 4 bases, J lost 1 base, and 2 bases stayed unmatched. The CDR3 sequence is 16 residues long. The full variable domain, completed using reference TRBV7-9 and TRBJ1-6, is DTGVSQNPRHKITKRGQNVTFRCDPISEHNRLYWYRQTLGQGPEFLTYFQNEAQLEKSRLLSDRFSAERPKGSFSTLEIQRTEQGDSAMYLCASSSGQGSYNSPLHFGNGTRLTVT.

In nucleotides, the CDR3 is TGTGCCAGCAGCTTAGGGACAGGGGTCTTCTATGGCTACACCTTC. This encodes CASSLGTGVFYGYTF. The chain is built from TRBV7-2 and TRBJ1-2; TRBD1 matches at 9 bases. CDR1 and CDR2 (germline): SGHTA, FQGNSA. This CDR3 contains 15 residues. The V gene end was trimmed by 1 base and the J gene end by 4 bases; junction bases not matched to a gene: 4.

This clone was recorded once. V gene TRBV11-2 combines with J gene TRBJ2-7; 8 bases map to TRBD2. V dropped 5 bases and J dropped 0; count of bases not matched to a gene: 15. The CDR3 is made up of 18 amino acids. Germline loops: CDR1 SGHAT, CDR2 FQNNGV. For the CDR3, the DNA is TGTGCCAGCAGCCGAGCTCCCGGGGCGGGGGGTACCTCCTACGAGCAGTACTTC. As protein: CASSRAPGAGGTSYEQYF.

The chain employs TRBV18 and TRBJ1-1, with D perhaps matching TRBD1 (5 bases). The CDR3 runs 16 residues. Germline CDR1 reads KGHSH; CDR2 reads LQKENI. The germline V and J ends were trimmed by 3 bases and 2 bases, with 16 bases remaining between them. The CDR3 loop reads CASSPRRQSRNTEAFF. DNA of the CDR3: TGTGCCAGCTCACCTAGAAGACAGTCCAGAAACACTGAAGCTTTCTTT.

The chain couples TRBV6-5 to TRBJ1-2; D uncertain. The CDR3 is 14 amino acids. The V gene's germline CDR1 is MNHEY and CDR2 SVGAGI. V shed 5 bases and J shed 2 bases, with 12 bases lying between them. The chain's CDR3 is CASSLRGGNYGYTF. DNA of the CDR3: TGTGCCAGCAGTCTCCGTGGTGGCAACTATGGCTACACCTTC.

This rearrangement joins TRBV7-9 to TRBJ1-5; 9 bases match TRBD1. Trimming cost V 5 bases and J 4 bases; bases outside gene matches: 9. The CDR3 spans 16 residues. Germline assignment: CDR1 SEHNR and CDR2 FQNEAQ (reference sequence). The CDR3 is CASSPSGTGRNQPQHF. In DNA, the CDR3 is TGTGCCAGCAGCCCCTCCGGGACAGGGAGAAATCAGCCCCAGCATTTT.

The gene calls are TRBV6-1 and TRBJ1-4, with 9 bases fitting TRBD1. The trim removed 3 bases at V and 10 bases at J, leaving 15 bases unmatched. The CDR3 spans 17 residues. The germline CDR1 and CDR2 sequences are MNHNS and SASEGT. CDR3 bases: TGTGCCAGCAGTGATAGGGACAGGGTCTCGGTAGTCGGAAAACTGTTTTTT. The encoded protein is CASSDRDRVSVVGKLFF.

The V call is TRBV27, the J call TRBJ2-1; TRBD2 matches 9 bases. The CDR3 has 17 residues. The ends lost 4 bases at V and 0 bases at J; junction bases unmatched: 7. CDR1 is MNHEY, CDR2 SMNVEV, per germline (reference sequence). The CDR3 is CASSSAGGASSYNEQFF. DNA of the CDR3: TGTGCCAGCAGTTCAGCGGGGGGAGCAAGCTCCTACAATGAGCAGTTCTTC.

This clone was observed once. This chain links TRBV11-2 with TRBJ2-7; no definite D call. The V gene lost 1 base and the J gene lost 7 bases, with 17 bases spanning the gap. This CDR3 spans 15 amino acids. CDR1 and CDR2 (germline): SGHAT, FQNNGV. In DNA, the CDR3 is TGTGCCAGCAGCTTAGTATATTACCCCCTACGGGAGCAGTACTTC. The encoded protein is CASSLVYYPLREQYF.

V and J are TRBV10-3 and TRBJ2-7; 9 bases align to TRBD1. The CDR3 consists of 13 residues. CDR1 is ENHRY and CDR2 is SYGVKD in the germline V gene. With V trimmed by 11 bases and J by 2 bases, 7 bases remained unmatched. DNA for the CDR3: TGTGCCTCGGGACGGGACAGGGCCTACGAGCAGTACTTC. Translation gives CASGRDRAYEQYF.

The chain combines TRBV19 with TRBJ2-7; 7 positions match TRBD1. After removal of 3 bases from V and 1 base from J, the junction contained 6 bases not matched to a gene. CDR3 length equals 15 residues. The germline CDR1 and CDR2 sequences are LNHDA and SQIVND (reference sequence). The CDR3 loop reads CASSMGKGASYEQYF. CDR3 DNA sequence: TGTGCCAGTAGTATGGGCAAGGGGGCGTCCTACGAGCAGTACTTC.

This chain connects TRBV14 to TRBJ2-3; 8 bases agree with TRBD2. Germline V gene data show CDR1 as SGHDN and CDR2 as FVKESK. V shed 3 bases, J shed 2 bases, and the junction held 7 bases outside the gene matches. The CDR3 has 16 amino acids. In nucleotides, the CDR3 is TGTGCCAGCAGCCAGGTAGCGGGGAAGCACACAGATACGCAGTATTTT. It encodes CASSQVAGKHTDTQYF.

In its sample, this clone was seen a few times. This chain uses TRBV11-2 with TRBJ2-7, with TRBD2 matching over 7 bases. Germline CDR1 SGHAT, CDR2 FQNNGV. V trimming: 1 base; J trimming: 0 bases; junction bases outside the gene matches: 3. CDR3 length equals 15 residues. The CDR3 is CASSLVRGDSYEQYF. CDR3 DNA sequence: TGTGCCAGCAGCTTAGTACGGGGGGACTCCTACGAGCAGTACTTC. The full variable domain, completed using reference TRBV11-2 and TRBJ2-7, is EAGVAQSPRYKIIEKRQSVAFWCNPISGHATLYWYQQILGQGPKLLIQFQNNGVVDDSQLPKDRFSAERLKGVDSTLKIQPAKLEDSAVYLCASSLVRGDSYEQYFGPGTRLTVT.

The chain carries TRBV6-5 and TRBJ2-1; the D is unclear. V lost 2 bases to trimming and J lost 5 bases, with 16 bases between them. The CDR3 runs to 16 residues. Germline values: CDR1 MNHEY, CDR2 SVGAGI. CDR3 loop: CASSYVRLSDNNEQFF. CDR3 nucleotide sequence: TGTGCCAGCAGTTACGTCCGCCTAAGTGATAACAATGAGCAGTTCTTC.

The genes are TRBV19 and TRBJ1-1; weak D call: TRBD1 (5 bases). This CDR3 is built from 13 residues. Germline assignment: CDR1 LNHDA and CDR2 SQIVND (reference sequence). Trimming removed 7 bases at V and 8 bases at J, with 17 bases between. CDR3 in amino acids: CASKPTGGIEAFF. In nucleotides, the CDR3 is TGTGCCAGTAAACCGACGGGGGGAATAGAAGCTTTCTTT.

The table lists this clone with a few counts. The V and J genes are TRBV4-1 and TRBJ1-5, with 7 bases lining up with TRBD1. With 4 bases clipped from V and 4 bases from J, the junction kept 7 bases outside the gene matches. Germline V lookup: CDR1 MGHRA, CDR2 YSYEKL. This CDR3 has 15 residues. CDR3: CASSPQDRRNQPQHF. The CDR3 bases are TGCGCCAGCAGCCCACAGGACAGGCGAAATCAGCCCCAGCATTTT.

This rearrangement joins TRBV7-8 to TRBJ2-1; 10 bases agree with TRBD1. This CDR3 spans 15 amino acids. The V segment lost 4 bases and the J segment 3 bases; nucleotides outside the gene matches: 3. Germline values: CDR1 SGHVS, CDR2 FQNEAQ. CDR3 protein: CASSWDRGGYNEQFF. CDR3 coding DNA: TGTGCCAGCAGCTGGGACAGGGGCGGCTACAATGAGCAGTTCTTC.

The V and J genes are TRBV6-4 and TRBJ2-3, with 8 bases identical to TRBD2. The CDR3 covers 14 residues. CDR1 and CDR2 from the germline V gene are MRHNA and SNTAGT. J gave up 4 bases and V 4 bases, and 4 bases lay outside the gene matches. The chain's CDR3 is CASSVRGGPDTQYF. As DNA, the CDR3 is TGTGCCAGCAGTGTTCGGGGGGGGCCAGATACGCAGTATTTT.

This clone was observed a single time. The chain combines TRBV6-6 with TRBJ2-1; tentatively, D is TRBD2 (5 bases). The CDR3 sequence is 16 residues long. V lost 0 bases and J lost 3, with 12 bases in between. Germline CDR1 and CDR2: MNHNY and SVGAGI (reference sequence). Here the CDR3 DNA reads TGTGCCAGCAGTTACTCGAGTCCGGGGAGCTACAATGAGCAGTTCTTC. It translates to CASSYSSPGSYNEQFF.

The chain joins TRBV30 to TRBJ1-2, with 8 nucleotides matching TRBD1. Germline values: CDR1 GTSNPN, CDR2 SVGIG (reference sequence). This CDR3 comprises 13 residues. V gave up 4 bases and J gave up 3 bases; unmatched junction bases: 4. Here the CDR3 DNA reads TGTGCCTGGACCCAGGGACAGGACTATGGCTACACCTTC. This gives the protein CAWTQGQDYGYTF.

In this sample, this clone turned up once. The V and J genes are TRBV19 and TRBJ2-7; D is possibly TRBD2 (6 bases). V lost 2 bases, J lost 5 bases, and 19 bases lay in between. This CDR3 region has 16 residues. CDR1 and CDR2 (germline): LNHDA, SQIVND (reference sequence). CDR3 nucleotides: TGTGCCAGTAGTATAATTGGCGGGGACCTTTGGAACGAGCAGTACTTC. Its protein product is CASSIIGGDLWNEQYF.

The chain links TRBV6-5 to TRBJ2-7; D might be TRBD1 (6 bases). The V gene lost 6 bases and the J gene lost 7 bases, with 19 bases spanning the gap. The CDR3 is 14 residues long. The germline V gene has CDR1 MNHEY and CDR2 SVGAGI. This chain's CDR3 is CASRTLSGTREQYF. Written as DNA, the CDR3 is TGTGCCAGCAGAACCCTGTCTGGGACAAGAGAGCAGTACTTC.

CDR3 sequence: CASSYSNRGSGNTIYF. CDR3 DNA sequence: TGTGCCAGCAGTTACTCGAATCGGGGGTCGGGAAACACCATATATTTT. J is TRBJ1-3 and V is TRBV6-5, with D possibly TRBD1 on 5 matching bases. The V gene's germline CDR1 is MNHEY and CDR2 SVGAGI. Trimming stripped 0 bases from V and 4 bases from J, with 13 bases between. The CDR3 has 16 amino acids.

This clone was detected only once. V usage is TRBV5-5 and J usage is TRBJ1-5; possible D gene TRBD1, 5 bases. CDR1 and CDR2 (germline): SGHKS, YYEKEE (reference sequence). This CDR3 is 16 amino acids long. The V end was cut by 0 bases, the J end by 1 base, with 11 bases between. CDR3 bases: TGTGCCAGCAGCTTGGTGGGGGGTAACAGCAATCAGCCCCAGCATTTT. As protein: CASSLVGGNSNQPQHF.

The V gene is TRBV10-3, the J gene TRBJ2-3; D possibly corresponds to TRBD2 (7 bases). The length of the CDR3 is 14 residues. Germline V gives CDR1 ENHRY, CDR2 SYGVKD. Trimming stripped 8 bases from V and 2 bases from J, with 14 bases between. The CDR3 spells CAIRRGPTTDTQYF. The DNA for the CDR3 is TGTGCCATCCGGCGGGGGCCAACCACAGATACGCAGTATTTT.